Many counts were recorded for the clone carrying this TCR beta chain. Its matching antigen is unknown. Trimming took 5 bases from V and 5 from J, leaving 7 bases between them. In germline, CDR1 is LGHDT, CDR2 YNNKEL (reference sequence). This CDR3 is 11 amino acids long. An equimolar mix of two oligonucleotides served as the beta constant-region primer for TRBC1 and TRBC2. The ligated cDNA underwent four PCR rounds using SP2 and nested alpha and beta constant-region primers. MiXCR, applied by TCRdb to the UMI-ligation and nested PCR reads, yields one record per CDR3 protein. Among 150,000 or so distinct CDR3 sequences listed, 20% to 25% were seen once. The source of the sample is a study of naive and memory T cell subsets. Points from the study as a whole: A few larger clonotypes appeared in naive repertoires, especially CD8, possibly memory cells re-expressing CD45RA.

Input material: naive CD4+ T cells from blood. The sequence was collected from a human donor in good health. This chain links TRBV3-1 with TRBJ2-7; a possible D gene is TRBD1 (5 bases). CDR3 in amino acids: CASSVTDEQYF. DNA of the CDR3: TGTGCCAGCAGCGTGACAGACGAGCAGTACTTC.